This T cell receptor beta chain was documented in a study of cytomegalovirus exposure and HLA in healthy donors. Findings and limits, study-wide: Reportedly, diagnosis of cytomegalovirus status by the classifier showed high specificity and sensitivity.

V lost 4 bases and J lost 1; bases outside the gene matches: 1. The CDR3 runs 13 residues. In germline, CDR1 is SGHRS, CDR2 YFSETQ. This clone was observed a handful of times. The target antigen is unknown. 13 Jbeta primers and 60 Vbeta primers were used for the PCR. Here immunoSEQ multiplex PCR was the method, and the copy in TCRdb shows in-frame clones only, minus some. This sample has about 120,000 clones, with about 63% found just once. The V gene is TRBV5-1, the J gene TRBJ2-5; 7 bases are shared with TRBD2. The sequencing input was PBMCs. This sequence originates from a man aged 25-45 years in good health and CMV-seropositive. CDR3 bases: TGCGCCAGCAGCGGGGGGGGCCAAGAGACCCAGTACTTC. It codes for CASSGGGQETQYF.